This T cell receptor beta chain is drawn from a study of T cells in Graves' hyperthyroidism and ophthalmopathy. Overall study: Peripheral blood collection took place at initial diagnosis, before any treatment.

Criteria for exclusion of patients were uncontrolled infection, other autoimmune disease, pregnancy or lactation. Authors of the study amplified TCR beta CDR3 regions from RNA transcripts. TCR CDR3 underwent first-round RT-PCR with the HTBI primer set. TCRdb reprocessed the multiplex PCR reads with MiXCR, giving one entry per CDR3 protein. Of about 840,000 distinct CDR3 sequences detected, approximately 40% appear once; the ten largest clones hold 8.9%. The length of the CDR3 is 15 residues. Trimming pared 5 bases from V and 7 bases from J, leaving 15 bases between. Germline loops: CDR1 SGHVS, CDR2 FNYEAQ.

The TCR was taken from a man aged 18-30 years with Graves' hyperthyroidism. V usage is TRBV7-6 and J usage is TRBJ1-6, with D possibly being TRBD1 (6 bases). The sample consisted of blood. CDR3 sequence: CASSERGAANSPLHF. The CDR3 nucleotides are TGTGCCAGCAGCGAAAGGGGGGCGGCGAATTCACCCCTCCACTTT. Complete variable domain (other parts from reference TRBV7-6 and TRBJ1-6): GAGVSQSPRYKVTKRGQDVALRCDPISGHVSLYWYRQALGQGPEFLTYFNYEAQQDKSGLPNDRFSAERPEGSISTLTIQRTEQRDSAMYRCASSERGAANSPLHFGNGTRLTVT.